The 21 T cell receptor beta chains reported below all come from one sample, sequenced in a study of regulatory T cells in long-lasting Graves disease (dated by TCRdb to the early 2020s). Read against the paper, the sample's time point label means: newly diagnosed GD, antithyroid drugs for less than 3 months. For both TCR sequencing and RNA sequencing, RNA was extracted from PBMCs in TRIzol. The library was obtained by multiplex PCR. Sequencing took place on an Illumina HiSeq 4000. CDR3 regions were amplified by Arm-PCR with iRepertoire HTBI primers to construct TCR beta libraries. Using fastp trimming at Q25 and MiXCR clonotype assembly, TCRdb reanalyzed the public sequencing data and kept in-frame beta chains. Each CDR3 protein appears once, grouped with its most common genes and DNA. Counted in this sample were a few hundred thousand distinct CDR3 sequences; more than 15% of them appeared once. Jointly, the top ten make up around 15% of the sample.

These data were also filed under a second study, of T cells in Graves' hyperthyroidism and ophthalmopathy.

The sequencing here drew on peripheral blood mononuclear cells (PBMCs), taken at new diagnosis, from a patient treated with antithyroid drugs. These receptors originate from a woman in her twenties or thirties with Graves disease. Donor details come from another sample of the same person, matched by shared clones.

This clonotype has at least ten counts. This sequence joins TRBV9 and TRBJ2-1; 7 bases map to TRBD2. There are 17 residues in the CDR3. V shed 0 bases, J shed 0 bases, and the junction held 6 bases outside the gene matches. CDR1 is SGDLS, CDR2 YYNGEE, per germline. The DNA of the CDR3 is TGTGCCAGCAGCGTAGGGGGGGGGAGATACTCCTACAATGAGCAGTTCTTC. This sequence encodes CASSVGGGRYSYNEQFF.

This clonotype was picked up many times. This chain connects TRBV7-3 to TRBJ2-1, with TRBD1 matching over 8 bases. The CDR3 consists of 15 residues. Per germline, CDR1 SGHTA and CDR2 FQGTGA. Trimming took 5 bases from V and 3 from J; bases not matched to a gene: 6. This CDR3 is CASSPTGEDYNEQFF. CDR3 DNA sequence: TGTGCCAGCAGCCCGACAGGGGAAGACTACAATGAGCAGTTCTTC. The full variable domain, in which reference TRBV7-3 and TRBJ2-1 provide the parts outside the CDR3, is GAGVSQTPSNKVTEKGKYVELRCDPISGHTALYWYRQSLGQGPEFLIYFQGTGAADDSGLPNDRFFAVRPEGSVSTLKIQRTERGDSAVYLCASSPTGEDYNEQFFGPGTRLTVL.

This chain joins TRBV7-9 and TRBJ2-2, with D perhaps matching TRBD2 (6 bases). The CDR3 has 19 amino acids. CDR1 and CDR2 (germline): SEHNR, FQNEAQ (reference sequence). Trimming took 2 bases from V and 5 from J, leaving 24 bases between them. The CDR3 DNA sequence: TGTGCCAGCAGCTTATTCCTTTTGCTAGCGAGGTCCGAGACCGGGGAGCTGTTTTTT. Translating gives CASSLFLLLARSETGELFF.

This clonotype was picked up many times. The genes are TRBV20-1 and TRBJ1-2; 9 bases are a match to TRBD1. The CDR3 is made up of 14 amino acids. Germline assignment: CDR1 DFQATT and CDR2 SNEGSKA (reference sequence). V trimming: 5 bases; J trimming: 8 bases; junction bases outside the gene matches: 12. The CDR3 bases are TGCAGTGCTGAACCGGGACAGGGTCTCCGGGGCTACACCTTC. This sequence encodes CSAEPGQGLRGYTF.

The chain carries TRBV12-3 or TRBV12-4 and TRBJ1-6; unclear D gene. This CDR3 contains 12 residues. Trimming removed 5 bases at V and 9 bases at J, with 8 bases between. The CDR3 region is CASSLPGSPLHF. CDR3 nucleotides: TGTGCCAGCAGTCTGCCGGGTTCACCCCTCCACTTT.

This clonotype occurred many times. The V gene is TRBV5-8, the J gene TRBJ2-7, with 9 bases that match TRBD1. The CDR3 covers 13 residues. The junction had 7 bases not matched to a gene; V was cut back by 6 bases and J by 6 bases. CDR1 and CDR2 (germline): SGHTS, YDEGEE. In DNA form, the CDR3 reads TGTGCCAGCAAGGACAGGGGCTTGGGCGAGCAGTACTTC. Translation: CASKDRGLGEQYF.

Turning to this clonotype: This may come from a read error, since a much larger clone is one base off. CDR3: CASSFTANTGELFF. CDR3 in DNA: TGTGCCAGCAGCTTTACAGCGAACACCGGGGAGCTGTTTTTT. This chain connects TRBV7-2 to TRBJ2-2; D unclear. V was trimmed by 3 bases and J by 0 bases, leaving 5 bases between them. Germline V gene data show CDR1 as SGHTA and CDR2 as FQGNSA. This CDR3 is built from 14 residues.

Notes on this clonotype: This could be a read error, since a much larger clone is one nucleotide away. The V gene is TRBV6-1, the J gene TRBJ2-3; 8 nucleotides agree with TRBD2. The CDR3 totals 16 residues. The germline V gene encodes CDR1 MNHNS and CDR2 SASEGT. With V trimmed by 10 bases and J by 6 bases, 18 bases remained unmatched. The CDR3 nucleotides are TGTGCCACCTTAGGCGGGGGGACAAGGTTTTTCGATACGCAGTATTTT. Residues: CATLGGGTRFFDTQYF.

Concerning this clonotype itself: A read error is the likely source, as a far larger clone sits one nucleotide away. The rearrangement links TRBV7-2 to TRBJ1-1; D unclear. Germline V gene lookup returns CDR1 SGHTA and CDR2 FQGNSA. Trimming removed 5 bases from V and 5 bases from J, with 12 bases in between. This CDR3 has 13 amino acids. CDR3 amino acids: CTSSISTVTEAFF. Here the CDR3 DNA reads TGTACCAGCAGCATCTCTACGGTTACTGAAGCTTTCTTT.

This clonotype was counted many times. This chain links TRBV4-1 with TRBJ2-1; TRBD1 aligns across 9 bases. Looked up from germline, CDR1 is MGHRA and CDR2 is YSYEKL. V was clipped by 4 bases and J by 6 bases; unmatched bases: 13. The CDR3 runs 17 residues. CDR3 protein: CASSPGQGSFPGNEQFF. CDR3 DNA: TGCGCCAGCAGCCCGGGACAGGGATCTTTCCCTGGCAATGAGCAGTTCTTC.

In this sample, this clonotype turned up many times. The chain recombines TRBV6-9 with TRBJ1-5, with D possibly matching TRBD1 (6 bases). Per germline, CDR1 MNHGY and CDR2 SVAAGI. V was shortened by 3 bases and J by 0 bases, with 12 bases between the two germline ends. This CDR3 is built from 16 residues. CDR3 loop: CASSYTRQDSNQPQHF. CDR3 nucleotide sequence: TGTGCCAGCAGTTACACCCGACAGGATAGCAATCAGCCCCAGCATTTT.

This clonotype was picked up many times. CDR3 residues: CASSLLTGANVLTF. DNA for the CDR3: TGCGCCAGCAGCCTCCTTACCGGGGCCAACGTCCTGACTTTC. The V gene is TRBV5-1, the J gene TRBJ2-6; D remains ambiguous. The CDR3 is 14 residues long. V gave up 4 bases and J gave up 4 bases, with 9 bases separating them. Per germline, CDR1 SGHRS and CDR2 YFSETQ.

This clonotype was seen ten or more times. J is TRBJ1-1 and V is TRBV2, with 10 bases that match TRBD1. The trim removed 6 bases at V and 4 bases at J, leaving 11 bases unmatched. There are 16 residues in the CDR3. Germline assignment: CDR1 SNHLY and CDR2 FYNNEI. Written as DNA, the CDR3 is TGTGCCAGCAGCGGCATTGGGACAGGGGAGCCCACTGAAGCTTTCTTT. Amino acid sequence: CASSGIGTGEPTEAFF.

The sample holds a few counts of this clonotype. The chain recombines TRBV6-1 with TRBJ2-3; tentative D call: TRBD2 (6 bases). The V and J ends lost 6 bases and 4 bases respectively, with 11 bases between them. Per the germline V gene, CDR1 is MNHNS and CDR2 is SASEGT. The CDR3 has 13 amino acids. CDR3 in DNA: TGTGCCAGCAGGGCCCCGGGGGCAGATACGCAGTATTTT. Translated, it gives CASRAPGADTQYF.

There are many counts of this clonotype. The chain recombines TRBV20-1 with TRBJ2-2, with 12 positions matching TRBD2. J was trimmed by 8 bases and V by 0 bases; bases with no gene match: 7. Looked up from germline, CDR1 is DFQATT and CDR2 is SNEGSKA (reference sequence). The length of the CDR3 is 16 residues. CDR3 residues: CSARDPSGGVRGELFF. In nucleotides, the CDR3 is TGCAGTGCTAGAGACCCTAGCGGGGGGGTCAGGGGGGAGCTGTTTTTT.

In this sample, this clonotype turned up many times. The chain uses TRBV19 and TRBJ2-2; 8 nucleotides match TRBD1. Germline trimming cut 3 bases from V and 2 bases from J; bases unmatched to any gene: 5. In germline, CDR1 is LNHDA, CDR2 SQIVND (reference sequence). The CDR3 covers 16 residues. CDR3 nucleotide sequence: TGTGCCAGTAGTATTCCGGGACAGGCTAACACCGGGGAGCTGTTTTTT. As protein: CASSIPGQANTGELFF. The whole variable domain, remainder taken from reference TRBV19 and TRBJ2-2, is DGGITQSPKYLFRKEGQNVTLSCEQNLNHDAMYWYRQDPGQGLRLIYYSQIVNDFQKGDIAEGYSVSREKKESFPLTVTSAQKNPTAFYLCASSIPGQANTGELFFGEGSRLTVL.

This clonotype was seen many times. The chain links TRBV6-1 to TRBJ1-6, with a possible D match to TRBD1 (6 bases). The CDR3 totals 15 residues. The V gene's germline CDR1 is MNHNS and CDR2 SASEGT. Trimming took 5 bases from V and 11 from J, leaving 19 bases between them. CDR3 nucleotide sequence: TGTGCCAGCAGTACCGGCACAGGGCAGAATCCACCCCTCCACTTT. It codes for CASSTGTGQNPPLHF.

This clonotype was recorded only once. The CDR3 nucleotides read TGTGCCAGCAGCTTAACTAGCGGGGGCTTTACCTACGAGCAGTACTTC. Its protein product is CASSLTSGGFTYEQYF. The rearrangement uses TRBV11-2 and TRBJ2-7; TRBD2 matches 11 bases. J was trimmed by 2 bases and V by 2 bases; bases with no gene match: 5. The germline gives CDR1 SGHAT, CDR2 FQNNGV. The CDR3 has 16 amino acids.

This clonotype appeared many times. The rearrangement links TRBV12-3 or TRBV12-4 to TRBJ2-1; TRBD1 matches at 7 bases. Trimming cost V 4 bases and J 3 bases; bases outside gene matches: 0. The CDR3 has 13 residues. CDR3 protein: CASSWDSYNEQFF. The CDR3 bases are TGTGCCAGCAGTTGGGACAGCTACAATGAGCAGTTCTTC.

In its sample, this clonotype was seen many times. The chain links TRBV7-9 to TRBJ1-3; no clear D. The CDR3 runs to 15 residues. V lost 2 bases, J lost 1 base, and 9 bases lay in between. Germline values: CDR1 SEHNR, CDR2 FQNEAQ (reference sequence). The DNA of the CDR3 is TGTGCCAGCAGCTTAAGCAGGAGGTCTGGAAACACCATATATTTT. As protein: CASSLSRRSGNTIYF.

This clonotype was found a few times. A much larger clone sits a single nucleotide away, making a read error possible. The chain combines TRBV3-1 with TRBJ2-5; D is undetermined. Germline-derived CDR1 and CDR2 are LGHDT and YNNKEL (reference sequence). Trimming pared 8 bases from V and 2 bases from J, leaving 15 bases between. The CDR3 consists of 14 residues. The CDR3 sequence is CASGPRSRQETQYF. In nucleotides, the CDR3 is TGTGCCAGCGGCCCAAGGAGCCGACAAGAGACCCAGTACTTC.